These T cell receptor beta chains were read from a single sample in a study of cytomegalovirus exposure and HLA in healthy donors. Measured with immunoSEQ multiplex PCR; TCRdb has only the in-frame clones, and not every one. The table includes roughly 180,000 clones, about four fifths detected once. Input material: PBMCs. These receptors came from a female donor in good health and CMV-seronegative. CDR3s include the opening cysteine and the closing phenylalanine or tryptophan. Fields, in order: D gene, J gene, V gene, clone size, CDR3 protein, CDR3 DNA. D genes are given only for firm matches. Only some rows state a clone size, as once, few, many or a class for expanded clones.

D gene: .; J gene: TRBJ1-5; V gene: TRBV6-6; clone size: .; CDR3 protein: CASSYSIGGAQPQHF; CDR3 DNA: TGTGCCAGCAGTTACTCGATTGGAGGTGCCCAGCCCCAGCATTTT
D gene: TRBD1; J gene: TRBJ1-2; V gene: TRBV2; clone size: .; CDR3 protein: CASSDRGKQDGYTF; CDR3 DNA: TGTGCCAGCAGTGACAGGGGGAAACAGGATGGCTACACCTTC
D gene: .; J gene: TRBJ1-6; V gene: TRBV6-5; clone size: .; CDR3 protein: CASSYLNRDSPLHF; CDR3 DNA: TGTGCCAGCAGTTACTTGAACAGGGATTCACCCCTCCACTTT
D gene: .; J gene: TRBJ2-1; V gene: TRBV27; clone size: .; CDR3 protein: CASSKGTLRGNEQFF; CDR3 DNA: TGTGCCAGCAGTAAAGGGACACTAAGGGGCAATGAGCAGTTCTTC
D gene: TRBD2; J gene: TRBJ2-7; V gene: TRBV5-6; clone size: .; CDR3 protein: CASSRTSGSTRGGYEQYF; CDR3 DNA: TGTGCCAGCAGCAGGACTAGCGGGAGTACCAGGGGCGGTTACGAGCAGTACTTC
D gene: TRBD1; J gene: TRBJ1-6; V gene: TRBV27; clone size: .; CDR3 protein: CASSSGPGGPPLHF; CDR3 DNA: TGTGCCAGCAGTTCCGGCCCAGGGGGTCCACCCCTCCACTTT
D gene: TRBD1; J gene: TRBJ2-7; V gene: TRBV28; clone size: .; CDR3 protein: CASSYPNRGSYEQYF; CDR3 DNA: TGTGCCAGCAGTTACCCAAACAGGGGGTCCTACGAGCAGTACTTC
D gene: TRBD1; J gene: TRBJ1-3; V gene: TRBV4-1; clone size: .; CDR3 protein: CASSQPGRTGVGNTIYF; CDR3 DNA: TGCGCCAGCAGCCAACCTGGACGAACAGGGGTCGGAAACACCATATATTTT
D gene: TRBD1; J gene: TRBJ2-3; V gene: TRBV2; clone size: .; CDR3 protein: CASSADRGPTDTQYF; CDR3 DNA: TGTGCCAGCAGTGCAGACAGGGGGCCCACAGATACGCAGTATTTT
D gene: TRBD1; J gene: TRBJ2-7; V gene: TRBV2; clone size: once; CDR3 protein: CASSRDRSSYEQYF; CDR3 DNA: TGTGCCAGCTCCCGGGACAGGAGCTCCTACGAGCAGTACTTC
D gene: .; J gene: TRBJ1-2; V gene: TRBV7-9; clone size: .; CDR3 protein: CASSLAPPADYGYTF; CDR3 DNA: TGTGCCAGCAGCTTAGCGCCTCCAGCGGACTATGGCTACACCTTC
D gene: TRBD2; J gene: TRBJ2-1; V gene: TRBV2; clone size: few; CDR3 protein: CASSEWLAALGGQFF; CDR3 DNA: TGTGCCAGCAGTGAATGGCTAGCGGCCCTGGGAGGGCAGTTCTTC
D gene: TRBD1; J gene: TRBJ1-1; V gene: TRBV28; clone size: .; CDR3 protein: CASSLSFGTGDKNTEAFF; CDR3 DNA: TGTGCCAGCAGTTTGTCCTTCGGGACAGGGGACAAGAACACTGAAGCTTTCTTT
D gene: TRBD1; J gene: TRBJ2-5; V gene: TRBV9; clone size: few; CDR3 protein: CASSVSSISGGLQETQYF; CDR3 DNA: TGTGCCAGCAGCGTATCCAGTATATCAGGGGGCCTCCAAGAGACCCAGTACTTC
D gene: .; J gene: TRBJ2-2; V gene: TRBV18; clone size: .; CDR3 protein: CASSIGLFSGELFF; CDR3 DNA: TGTGCCAGCTCTATAGGACTATTCTCCGGGGAGCTGTTTTTT
D gene: TRBD1; J gene: TRBJ1-5; V gene: TRBV5-6; clone size: .; CDR3 protein: CASSLGGRGLQPQHF; CDR3 DNA: TGTGCCAGCAGCTTGGGAGGCAGGGGGCTTCAGCCCCAGCATTTT
D gene: .; J gene: TRBJ1-5; V gene: TRBV7-8; clone size: .; CDR3 protein: CASSLAAGQGQPQHF; CDR3 DNA: TGTGCCAGCAGCTTAGCGGCAGGGCAGGGTCAGCCCCAGCATTTT
D gene: TRBD2; J gene: TRBJ2-7; V gene: TRBV6-5; clone size: .; CDR3 protein: CASTGLQRGVYEQYF; CDR3 DNA: TGTGCCAGCACGGGCCTCCAGCGGGGGGTCTACGAGCAGTACTTC
D gene: .; J gene: TRBJ1-2; V gene: TRBV28; clone size: .; CDR3 protein: CASRTGSYGYTF; CDR3 DNA: TGTGCCAGCAGAACAGGGTCGTATGGCTACACCTTC
D gene: TRBD1; J gene: TRBJ1-4; V gene: TRBV19; clone size: .; CDR3 protein: CASSLYIGQAPGKLFF; CDR3 DNA: TGTGCCAGTAGTCTCTATATAGGACAGGCGCCCGGGAAACTGTTTTTT
D gene: TRBD1; J gene: TRBJ1-4; V gene: TRBV5-6; clone size: once; CDR3 protein: CASSVPGQGNEKLFF; CDR3 DNA: TGTGCCAGCAGCGTCCCGGGACAGGGGAATGAAAAACTGTTTTTT
D gene: TRBD2; J gene: TRBJ2-1; V gene: TRBV6-1; clone size: .; CDR3 protein: CASTEPGTSGNEQFF; CDR3 DNA: TGTGCCAGCACCGAACCCGGGACTAGCGGCAATGAGCAGTTCTTC
D gene: .; J gene: TRBJ1-5; V gene: TRBV28; clone size: few; CDR3 protein: CASSFSASGNQPQHF; CDR3 DNA: TGTGCCAGCAGTTTCTCCGCGAGCGGCAATCAGCCCCAGCATTTT
D gene: TRBD1; J gene: TRBJ1-2; V gene: TRBV6-1; clone size: .; CDR3 protein: CASTDRGFYGYTF; CDR3 DNA: TGTGCCAGCACGGACAGGGGATTCTATGGCTACACCTTC
D gene: TRBD2; J gene: TRBJ2-3; V gene: TRBV5-1; clone size: .; CDR3 protein: CASSSGLAGGSTDTQYF; CDR3 DNA: TGCGCCAGCAGCTCCGGACTAGCGGGGGGAAGCACAGATACGCAGTATTTT
D gene: TRBD1; J gene: TRBJ1-4; V gene: TRBV2; clone size: .; CDR3 protein: CASNPGGGEKLFF; CDR3 DNA: TGTGCCAGCAATCCAGGGGGCGGTGAAAAACTGTTTTTT
D gene: TRBD2; J gene: TRBJ2-3; V gene: TRBV2; clone size: .; CDR3 protein: CASSIRRRRREQGRGTDTQYF; CDR3 DNA: TGTGCCAGCAGTATTCGGCGTCGTCGGCGGGAGCAGGGCAGGGGCACAGATACGCAGTATTTT